This is a list of T cell receptor beta chains from one sample in a study of blood T cell repertoires in COVID-19. Sequencing used immunoSEQ multiplex PCR; TCRdb keeps in-frame clones, though not all of them. The sample carries 60,000 to 65,000 clones, around 90% recorded once. The sequenced sample consisted of peripheral blood. Receptors originate from a man aged 50 to 59 with active COVID-19. CDR3s include the opening cysteine and the closing phenylalanine or tryptophan. A D gene is named only where the DNA matches it firmly. The size entry is marked missing in some rows and otherwise reads once, few, many or a size class.

TRBJ1-1,NA,TRBV29-1,NA,CSVVQGPRDGFF
TRBJ1-1,NA,TRBV10-3,NA,CAISTSREATEAFF
TRBJ2-5,TRBD1,TRBV6-5,NA,CASSSTTGVYETQYF
TRBJ2-3,NA,TRBV19,once,CASSIGPNTDTQYF
TRBJ2-5,NA,TRBV5-4,NA,CASRSSGSQETQYF
TRBJ2-2,TRBD2,TRBV9,NA,CASSTEAGATGELFF
TRBJ2-7,TRBD1,TRBV10-3,NA,CAISPGQGTYEQYF
TRBJ1-4,NA,TRBV3-1/TRBV3-2,NA,CASSPETANEKLFF
TRBJ2-3,NA,TRBV6-5,NA,CASSRTSTDTQYF
TRBJ1-1,NA,TRBV5-5,NA,CASTLGMNTEAFF
TRBJ1-6,NA,TRBV7-2,NA,CASSLKGGNSPLHF
TRBJ2-5,NA,TRBV11-1,NA,CASQTGGPSQGETQYF
TRBJ1-3,TRBD1,TRBV4-1,NA,CASSRATGGAGGNTIYF
TRBJ1-1,TRBD1,TRBV5-1,once,CASSGQGRTRNTEAFF
TRBJ2-6,NA,TRBV24-1,NA,CATSASGANVLTF
TRBJ1-3,NA,TRBV2,NA,CASSRSGNTIYF
TRBJ1-5,TRBD1,TRBV6-6,once,CASSPGTGAYSNQPQHF
TRBJ1-3,TRBD1,TRBV18,NA,CASSPYTGVHTIYF
TRBJ1-2,NA,TRBV9,NA,CASSVRQGSYGYTF
TRBJ2-7,TRBD1,TRBV19,once,CASSRGQGIDEQYF
TRBJ2-7,TRBD2,TRBV6-6,NA,CASSLLAKKSEQYF